One sample yielded the 4 T cell receptor beta chains listed below, sequenced in a study of T cells after yellow fever vaccination. TCRdb reprocessed the 5' RACE reads via MiXCR and lists one record per CDR3 protein. The data show about 630,000 distinct CDR3 sequences, about 12% seen once. This specimen consisted of PBMCs, obtained on the day of the yellow fever booster vaccination. These receptors came from a young man who received the YFV17D yellow fever vaccine.

CDR3 nucleotides: TGTGCCAGCAGTTACTTATTACAGGGGGCGTCTGAAGCTTTCTTT. Amino acid sequence: CASSYLLQGASEAFF. V usage is TRBV6-5 and J usage is TRBJ1-1; 9 bases map to TRBD1. The ends lost 1 base at V and 6 bases at J; junction bases unmatched: 6. From germline, CDR1 is MNHEY and CDR2 SVGAGI. The CDR3 extends over 15 amino acids.

This chain uses TRBV7-2 with TRBJ2-3; D uncertain. CDR3 length equals 14 residues. V lost 1 base, J lost 2 bases, and 7 bases lay in between. Per germline, CDR1 SGHTA and CDR2 FQGNSA. This CDR3 reads CASSLGLVTDTQYF. The CDR3 DNA sequence: TGTGCCAGCAGCTTAGGGTTGGTCACAGATACGCAGTATTTT. The full variable domain, with the rest looked up from reference TRBV7-2 and TRBJ2-3, is GAGVSQSPSNKVTEKGKDVELRCDPISGHTALYWYRQSLGQGLEFLIYFQGNSAPDKSGLPSDRFSAERTGGSVSTLTIQRTQQEDSAVYLCASSLGLVTDTQYFGPGTRLTVL.

The chain has TRBV5-6 and TRBJ2-7; 8 nucleotides align to TRBD2. This CDR3 is 14 amino acids long. V was clipped by 0 bases and J by 7 bases; unmatched bases: 6. Germline V gene lookup returns CDR1 SGHDT and CDR2 YYEEEE. The CDR3 reads CASSLVAGIMEQYF. CDR3 sequence (DNA): TGTGCCAGCAGCTTGGTAGCGGGAATAATGGAGCAGTACTTC.

This clonotype was detected only a few times. The V and J genes are TRBV7-2 and TRBJ1-5, with D hard to call. Germline V gene sequence: CDR1 SGHTA, CDR2 FQGNSA. Between the trimmed V and J ends, which lost 4 bases and 9 bases, there was a span of 10 bases. The CDR3 covers 12 residues. CDR3 protein: CASSSGLMPQHF. CDR3 in DNA: TGTGCCAGCAGCTCCGGGTTGATGCCCCAGCATTTT.